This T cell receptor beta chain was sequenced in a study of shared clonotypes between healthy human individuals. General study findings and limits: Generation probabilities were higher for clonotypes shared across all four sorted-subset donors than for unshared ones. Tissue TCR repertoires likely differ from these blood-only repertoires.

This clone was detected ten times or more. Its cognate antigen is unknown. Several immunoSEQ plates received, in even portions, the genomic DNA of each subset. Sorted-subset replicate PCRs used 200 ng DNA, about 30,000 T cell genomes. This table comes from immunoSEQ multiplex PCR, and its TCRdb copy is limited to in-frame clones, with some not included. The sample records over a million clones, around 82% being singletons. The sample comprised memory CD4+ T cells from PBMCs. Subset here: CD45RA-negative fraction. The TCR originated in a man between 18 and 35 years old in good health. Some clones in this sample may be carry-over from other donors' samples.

The CDR3: CASSAFNRGSGNTIYF. DNA for the CDR3: TGTGCCAGCAGCGCCTTCAACCGGGGCTCTGGAAACACCATATATTTT. The genes are TRBV9 and TRBJ1-3; no clear D. Germline CDR1 SGDLS, CDR2 YYNGEE. The V gene lost 3 bases and the J gene lost 0 bases, with 13 bases spanning the gap. The CDR3 has 16 residues. Supplemented by reference TRBV9 and TRBJ1-3, the full variable domain reads DSGVTQTPKHLITATGQRVTLRCSPRSGDLSVYWYQQSLDQGLQFLIQYYNGEERAKGNILERFSAQQFPDLHSELNLSSLELGDSALYFCASSAFNRGSGNTIYFGEGSWLTVV.